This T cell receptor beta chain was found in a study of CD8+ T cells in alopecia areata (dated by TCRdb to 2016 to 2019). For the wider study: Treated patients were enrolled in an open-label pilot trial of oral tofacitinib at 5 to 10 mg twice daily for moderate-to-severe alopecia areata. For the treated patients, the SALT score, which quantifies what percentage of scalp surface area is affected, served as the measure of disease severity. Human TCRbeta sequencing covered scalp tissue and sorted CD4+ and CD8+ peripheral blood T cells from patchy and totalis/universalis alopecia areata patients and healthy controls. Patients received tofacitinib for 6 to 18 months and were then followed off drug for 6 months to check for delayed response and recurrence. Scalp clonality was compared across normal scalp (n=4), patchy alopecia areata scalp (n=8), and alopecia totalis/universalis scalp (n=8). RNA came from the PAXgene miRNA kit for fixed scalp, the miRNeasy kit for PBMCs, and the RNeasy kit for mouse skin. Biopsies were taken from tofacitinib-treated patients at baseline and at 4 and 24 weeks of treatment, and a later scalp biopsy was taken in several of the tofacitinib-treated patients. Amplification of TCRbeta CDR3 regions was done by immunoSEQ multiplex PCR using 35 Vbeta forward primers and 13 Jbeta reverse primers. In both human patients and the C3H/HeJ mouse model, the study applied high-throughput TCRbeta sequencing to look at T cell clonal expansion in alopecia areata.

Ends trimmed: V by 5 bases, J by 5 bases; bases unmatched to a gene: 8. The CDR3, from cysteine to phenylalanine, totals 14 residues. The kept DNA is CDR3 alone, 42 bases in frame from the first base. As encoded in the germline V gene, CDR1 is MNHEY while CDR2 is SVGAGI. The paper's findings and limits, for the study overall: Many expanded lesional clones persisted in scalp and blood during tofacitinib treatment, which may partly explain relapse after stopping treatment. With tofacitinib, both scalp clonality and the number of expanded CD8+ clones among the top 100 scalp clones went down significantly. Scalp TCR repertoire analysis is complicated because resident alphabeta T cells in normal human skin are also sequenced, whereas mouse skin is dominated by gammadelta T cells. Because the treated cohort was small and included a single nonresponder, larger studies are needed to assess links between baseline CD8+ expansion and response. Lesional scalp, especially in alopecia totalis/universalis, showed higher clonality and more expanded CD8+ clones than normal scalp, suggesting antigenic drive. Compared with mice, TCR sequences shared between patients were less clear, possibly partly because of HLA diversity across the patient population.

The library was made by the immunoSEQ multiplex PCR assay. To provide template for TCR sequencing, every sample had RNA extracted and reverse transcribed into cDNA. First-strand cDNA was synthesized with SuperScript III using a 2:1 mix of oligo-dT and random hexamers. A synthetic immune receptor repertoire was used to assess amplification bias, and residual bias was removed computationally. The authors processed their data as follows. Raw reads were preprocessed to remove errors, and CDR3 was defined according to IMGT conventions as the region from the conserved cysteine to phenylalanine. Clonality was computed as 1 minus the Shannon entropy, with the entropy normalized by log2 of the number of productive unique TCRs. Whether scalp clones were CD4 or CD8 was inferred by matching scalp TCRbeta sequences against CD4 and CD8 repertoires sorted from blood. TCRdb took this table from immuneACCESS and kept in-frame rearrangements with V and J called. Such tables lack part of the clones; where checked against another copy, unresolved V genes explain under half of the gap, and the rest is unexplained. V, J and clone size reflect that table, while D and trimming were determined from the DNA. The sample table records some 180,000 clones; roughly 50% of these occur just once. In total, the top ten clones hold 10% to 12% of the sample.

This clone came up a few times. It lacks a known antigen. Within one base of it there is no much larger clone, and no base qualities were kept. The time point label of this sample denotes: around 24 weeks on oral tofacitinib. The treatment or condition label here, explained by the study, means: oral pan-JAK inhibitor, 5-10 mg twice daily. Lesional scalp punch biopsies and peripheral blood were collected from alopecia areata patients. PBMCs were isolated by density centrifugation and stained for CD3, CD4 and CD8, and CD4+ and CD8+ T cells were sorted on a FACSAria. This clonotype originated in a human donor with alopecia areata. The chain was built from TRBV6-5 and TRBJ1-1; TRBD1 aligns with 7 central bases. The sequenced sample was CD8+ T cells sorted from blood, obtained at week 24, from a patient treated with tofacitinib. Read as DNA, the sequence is TGTGCCAGCAGTCCTAGACAGGGAGGGACTGAAGCTTTCTTT. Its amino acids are CASSPRQGGTEAFF.